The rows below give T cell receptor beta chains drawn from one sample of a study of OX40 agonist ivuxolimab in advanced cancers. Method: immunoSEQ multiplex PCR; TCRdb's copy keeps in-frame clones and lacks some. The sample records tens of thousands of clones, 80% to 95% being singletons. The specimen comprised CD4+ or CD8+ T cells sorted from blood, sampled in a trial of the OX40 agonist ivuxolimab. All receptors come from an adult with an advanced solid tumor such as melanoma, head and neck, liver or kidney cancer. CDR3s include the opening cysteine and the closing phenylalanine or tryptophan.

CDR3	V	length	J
CASSALGQGIDTQYF	TRBV2	15	TRBJ2-3
CASSLQETQYF	TRBV5-6	11	TRBJ2-5
CASSRDPGFYEQYF	TRBV4-1	14	TRBJ2-7
CASGRQGASGELFF	TRBV12-5	14	TRBJ2-2
CATGTQRSNEQFF	TRBV10-3	13	TRBJ2-1
CASSLEETQYF	TRBV5-1	11	TRBJ2-5
CASSLPPAGTADTQYF	TRBV7-6	16	TRBJ2-3
CASSQDRTAETQYF	TRBV4-2	14	TRBJ2-5
CASSEASGFSNQPQHF	TRBV6-1	16	TRBJ1-5
CASSESGTTYDEQFF	TRBV9	15	TRBJ2-1
CASSGSATSGNTIYF	TRBV6-1	15	TRBJ1-3
CASSAVDSNYGYTF	TRBV5-4	14	TRBJ1-2
CASSQATSGLYEQYF	TRBV4-1	15	TRBJ2-7
CASSMGLAGNEQFF	TRBV10-1	14	TRBJ2-1
CASLQRSGGADTQYF	TRBV2	15	TRBJ2-3
CAISRDRGLEEQFF	TRBV10-3	14	TRBJ2-1
CASSLPTPAPASEQYF	TRBV5-4	16	TRBJ2-7
CASSPPRQETQYF	TRBV2	13	TRBJ2-5
CASRGTSGRAQEQFF	TRBV11-2	15	TRBJ2-1
CASSISGAGHTGELFF	TRBV19	16	TRBJ2-2
CASSERTGKYGYTF	TRBV10-2	14	TRBJ1-2
CASSLSPAGLQETQYF	TRBV5-1	16	TRBJ2-5
CAWSVSSGLETQYF	TRBV30	14	TRBJ2-5
CASSLAVLSGTDTQYF	TRBV5-1	16	TRBJ2-3
CASSLEIETQYF	TRBV7-9	12	TRBJ2-5
CASSVTSGGAETQYF	TRBV2	15	TRBJ2-5
CASSDIGLARSYNEQFF	TRBV2	17	TRBJ2-1
CASSIGQVGYQPQHF	TRBV19	15	TRBJ1-5
CASSGDTRGSDYGYTF	TRBV19	16	TRBJ1-2
CASSETGTSRAGELFF	TRBV5-4	16	TRBJ2-2
CASSQGVSTDTQYF	TRBV18	14	TRBJ2-3
CASSGRGQETQYF	TRBV2	13	TRBJ2-5
CAIQDRADGEQYF	TRBV10-3	13	TRBJ2-7
CASKVSPSSYEQYF	TRBV2	14	TRBJ2-7
CASSEATGQGAYGYTF	TRBV6-1	16	TRBJ1-2
CAWSVLGRAQYF	TRBV30	12	TRBJ2-5
CASSPLSGSYEQYF	TRBV6-1	14	TRBJ2-7
CASSMYNEQFF	TRBV6-1	11	TRBJ2-1
CASSQASLAGEQFF	TRBV14	14	TRBJ2-1
CASSIAGSGNTIYF	TRBV19	14	TRBJ1-3
CAWTNPGGPYF	TRBV30	11	TRBJ2-7
CASSERQGGEAFF	TRBV10-1	13	TRBJ1-1
CASTLTGAGTDTQYF	TRBV6-5	15	TRBJ2-3
CASSTHTDTQYF	TRBV19	12	TRBJ2-3
CASSPPGGGSYEQYF	TRBV5-1	15	TRBJ2-7
CASGTSGSWETQYF	TRBV2	14	TRBJ2-5
CASSEQRFSGNTIYF	TRBV6-1	15	TRBJ1-3
CASSLGRLDQPQHF	TRBV7-7	14	TRBJ1-5
CASSEMGLGNTGELFF	TRBV2	16	TRBJ2-2